The present T cell receptor (beta chain) was sequenced within a study of blood T cell repertoires in COVID-19. Study information: The United States, Italy and Spain provided the acute and convalescent COVID-19 samples.

In the authors' methods: How many nucleated cells were present was estimated from reference gene primer amplification. The protocol was immunoSEQ multiplex PCR, while the TCRdb copy is restricted to in-frame clones and leaves out a portion. V and J calls and clone size are as listed in that table; D and trimming were resolved from the DNA. The sample carries some 380,000 clones, more than 75% recorded once. Adults between roughly 18 and 90 years of age took part from 20 to 25 US areas. What the recovered Cohort 3 donors had was two negative PCRs, clearance, or symptom resolution. Germline loops: CDR1 SGHRS, CDR2 YFSETQ. This CDR3 comprises 15 residues. The ends lost 2 bases at V and 6 bases at J; junction bases unmatched: 6.

Source material: PBMCs or T cells enriched from blood (not recorded which). The clonotype was recovered from a young man who had recovered from COVID-19. The chain has TRBV5-1 and TRBJ1-2; the match to TRBD1 covers 11 bases. The CDR3 loop reads CASSLGQGAFHGYTF. The CDR3 nucleotides are TGCGCCAGCAGCTTAGGACAGGGGGCGTTTCATGGCTACACCTTC.